This is a list of T cell receptor beta chains from one sample in a study of shared T cell receptors in the human thymus. Repertoires were generated with immunoSEQ multiplex PCR, while TCRdb's copy carries only in-frame clones and drops some. The table shows 500,000 to 850,000 clones, with about 89% occurring only once. This same sample was also part of a study on human thymus T cells.

The sequencing input was thymocytes. The receptors originated from a boy under two years old with a congenital heart defect. Both conserved end residues are part of each CDR3. D genes are given only for firm matches. Clone size is not always given. Where it is, it says once, few, many or a class for expanded clones.

j_call: TRBJ2-1; clone_size: -; d_call: -; v_call: TRBV4-3; cdr3_nt: TGCGCCAGCAGCCGGGGGACGGGAGTCTATTACAATGAGCAGTTCTTC; cdr3_aa: CASSRGTGVYYNEQFF
j_call: TRBJ2-1; clone_size: -; d_call: TRBD1; v_call: TRBV7-2; cdr3_nt: TGTGCCAGCAGCACCGGGACAGGGGTCAATGAGCAGTTCTTC; cdr3_aa: CASSTGTGVNEQFF
j_call: TRBJ2-1; clone_size: -; d_call: TRBD2; v_call: TRBV9; cdr3_nt: TGTGCCAGCAGCCGCCCGGGACTAGCGGGGGAAAACAATGAGCAGTTCTTC; cdr3_aa: CASSRPGLAGENNEQFF
j_call: TRBJ1-1; clone_size: -; d_call: -; v_call: TRBV15; cdr3_nt: TGTGCCACCAGCAGAGATCTGCAGGGTAAAGACACTGAAGCTTTCTTT; cdr3_aa: CATSRDLQGKDTEAFF
j_call: TRBJ1-2; clone_size: -; d_call: -; v_call: TRBV5-1; cdr3_nt: TGCGCCAGCAGCTTGGATCCAGGAACGAGTTCTAACTATGGCTACACCTTC; cdr3_aa: CASSLDPGTSSNYGYTF
j_call: TRBJ2-2; clone_size: -; d_call: -; v_call: TRBV29-1; cdr3_nt: TGCAGCGTTGAGCGGGGCGGGGAGCTGTTTTTT; cdr3_aa: CSVERGGELFF
j_call: TRBJ2-7; clone_size: -; d_call: -; v_call: TRBV7-2; cdr3_nt: TGTGCCAGCAGCTTAGTAGGGAGCGAGCAGTACTTC; cdr3_aa: CASSLVGSEQYF
j_call: TRBJ2-5; clone_size: -; d_call: TRBD1; v_call: TRBV28; cdr3_nt: TGTGCCAGCAGAGTACAGGGGGCCGAAGAGACCCAGTACTTC; cdr3_aa: CASRVQGAEETQYF
j_call: TRBJ1-2; clone_size: -; d_call: -; v_call: TRBV10-3; cdr3_nt: TGTGCCATCAGTGAGGACAGACTCTATGGCTACACCTTC; cdr3_aa: CAISEDRLYGYTF
j_call: TRBJ1-6; clone_size: -; d_call: TRBD1; v_call: TRBV19; cdr3_nt: TGTGCCAGTAAACTGGGGGACAGGGCCAATTCACCCCTCCACTTT; cdr3_aa: CASKLGDRANSPLHF
j_call: TRBJ2-7; clone_size: -; d_call: -; v_call: TRBV4-2; cdr3_nt: TGTGCCAGCAGCCAACTCCCTTCCTCCTACGAGCAGTACTTC; cdr3_aa: CASSQLPSSYEQYF
j_call: TRBJ2-7; clone_size: -; d_call: -; v_call: TRBV28; cdr3_nt: TGTGCCAGCAGTTATAATAGGTGGGAGATATCCTACGAGCAGTACTTC; cdr3_aa: CASSYNRWEISYEQYF
j_call: TRBJ2-6; clone_size: once; d_call: -; v_call: TRBV18; cdr3_nt: TGTGCCAGCTCACCCGGGGTGGGCTTACGAAACTCTGGGGCCAACGTCCTGACTTTC; cdr3_aa: CASSPGVGLRNSGANVLTF
j_call: TRBJ1-6; clone_size: -; d_call: -; v_call: TRBV25-1; cdr3_nt: TGTGCCAGCAGTGAACCGGACAGATATAATTCACCCCTCCACTTT; cdr3_aa: CASSEPDRYNSPLHF
j_call: TRBJ2-7; clone_size: -; d_call: TRBD1; v_call: TRBV28; cdr3_nt: TGTGCCAGCAGTCCGCCCCGACAGGGCGACGAGCAGTACTTC; cdr3_aa: CASSPPRQGDEQYF
j_call: TRBJ2-5; clone_size: -; d_call: -; v_call: TRBV4-1; cdr3_nt: TGCGCCAGCAGCCAAGGTGGGGCATGGGAGACCCAGTACTTC; cdr3_aa: CASSQGGAWETQYF
j_call: TRBJ1-4; clone_size: once; d_call: -; v_call: TRBV15; cdr3_nt: TGTGCCACCTCAGTAGCCGGGGGGACTAATGAAAAACTGTTTTTT; cdr3_aa: CATSVAGGTNEKLFF
j_call: TRBJ2-5; clone_size: -; d_call: TRBD2; v_call: TRBV12-5; cdr3_nt: TGTGCTAGTGGTGATCTAGCGGGAGAGACCCAGTACTTC; cdr3_aa: CASGDLAGETQYF
j_call: TRBJ2-3; clone_size: -; d_call: -; v_call: TRBV5-4; cdr3_nt: TGTGCCAGCAGCACTAGACGCACAGATACGCAGTATTTT; cdr3_aa: CASSTRRTDTQYF
j_call: TRBJ1-2; clone_size: -; d_call: -; v_call: TRBV28; cdr3_nt: TGTGCCAGCAGTTTCAAGCCCTTTAGGGACACCGGTAACTATGGCTACACCTTC; cdr3_aa: CASSFKPFRDTGNYGYTF
j_call: TRBJ1-5; clone_size: -; d_call: TRBD1; v_call: TRBV6-1; cdr3_nt: TGTGCCAGCGAGGACAGGGATAATCAGCCCCAGCATTTT; cdr3_aa: CASEDRDNQPQHF
j_call: TRBJ2-3; clone_size: -; d_call: TRBD2; v_call: TRBV5-4; cdr3_nt: TGTGCCAGCAGCTTTCGCGGGAGTGGTGGAGATACGCAGTATTTT; cdr3_aa: CASSFRGSGGDTQYF
j_call: TRBJ1-3; clone_size: few; d_call: TRBD1; v_call: TRBV27; cdr3_nt: TGTGCCAGCAGTTTAGGCACAGGGGCGGATGGAAACACCATATATTTT; cdr3_aa: CASSLGTGADGNTIYF
j_call: TRBJ1-1; clone_size: once; d_call: -; v_call: TRBV15; cdr3_nt: TGTGCCACCAGCCCAGGTCTGGGGCAGGGGACTGAAGCTTTCTTT; cdr3_aa: CATSPGLGQGTEAFF
j_call: TRBJ2-1; clone_size: -; d_call: -; v_call: TRBV12-5; cdr3_nt: TGTGCTAGTGGTTTGGTTGGTAGCGGTCCCTACAATGAGCAGTTCTTC; cdr3_aa: CASGLVGSGPYNEQFF
j_call: TRBJ2-7; clone_size: -; d_call: TRBD2; v_call: TRBV27; cdr3_nt: TGTGCCAGCAGTTCGAAATTATGGGCTAGCGGGAGTTCCTACGAGCAGTACTTC; cdr3_aa: CASSSKLWASGSSYEQYF
j_call: TRBJ2-1; clone_size: -; d_call: TRBD2; v_call: TRBV6-1; cdr3_nt: TGTGCCAGCAGTGGGCCCGGGACGGGGGGCAATGAGCAGTTCTTC; cdr3_aa: CASSGPGTGGNEQFF